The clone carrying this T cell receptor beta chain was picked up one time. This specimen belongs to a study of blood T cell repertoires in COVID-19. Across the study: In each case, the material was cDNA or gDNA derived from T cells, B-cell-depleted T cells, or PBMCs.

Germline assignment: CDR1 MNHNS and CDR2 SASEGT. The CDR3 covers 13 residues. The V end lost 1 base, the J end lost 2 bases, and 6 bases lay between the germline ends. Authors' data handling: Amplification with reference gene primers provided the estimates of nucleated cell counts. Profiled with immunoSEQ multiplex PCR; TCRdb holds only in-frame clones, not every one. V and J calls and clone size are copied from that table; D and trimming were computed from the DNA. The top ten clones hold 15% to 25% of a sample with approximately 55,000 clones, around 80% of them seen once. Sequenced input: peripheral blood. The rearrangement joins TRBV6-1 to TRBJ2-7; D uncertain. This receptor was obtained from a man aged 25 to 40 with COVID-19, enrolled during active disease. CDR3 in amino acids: CASSEGGPYEQYF. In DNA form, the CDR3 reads TGTGCCAGCAGTGAAGGAGGCCCCTACGAGCAGTACTTC.